The entry that follows covers one T cell receptor beta chain sequence. Its antigen is as yet unknown. The ViraFEST assay expanded antigen-specific CD4+ T cells with viral peptide pools before sequencing. Having been cultured for 9 to 11 days, the cells underwent CD4+ T cell isolation. Trimming removed 8 bases at V and 4 bases at J, with 14 bases between. The CDR3 is 13 residues long. The germline V gene encodes CDR1 MNHEY and CDR2 SVGAGI. These data are taken from a study of vaccination effects on CD4 cells after COVID-19. The overall study: Participants were given two doses of BNT162b2 or mRNA-1273 vaccine.

TCRdb's copy holds only in-frame clones and misses some; the assay was immunoSEQ multiplex PCR. The sample has about 54,000 clones, 80% seen once; the top ten hold approximately 2.4%. The TCR sequence derives from a human donor who received a COVID-19 vaccine. This chain joins TRBV6-5 and TRBJ1-1; the D gene is possibly TRBD1 (6 bases). The specimen was CD4+ T cells from PBMCs cultured with HCoV-229E spike peptides, collected before COVID-19 vaccination. The chain's CDR3 is CASAQGGSTEAFF. Here the CDR3 DNA reads TGTGCCAGCGCTCAAGGGGGGAGCACTGAAGCTTTCTTT.